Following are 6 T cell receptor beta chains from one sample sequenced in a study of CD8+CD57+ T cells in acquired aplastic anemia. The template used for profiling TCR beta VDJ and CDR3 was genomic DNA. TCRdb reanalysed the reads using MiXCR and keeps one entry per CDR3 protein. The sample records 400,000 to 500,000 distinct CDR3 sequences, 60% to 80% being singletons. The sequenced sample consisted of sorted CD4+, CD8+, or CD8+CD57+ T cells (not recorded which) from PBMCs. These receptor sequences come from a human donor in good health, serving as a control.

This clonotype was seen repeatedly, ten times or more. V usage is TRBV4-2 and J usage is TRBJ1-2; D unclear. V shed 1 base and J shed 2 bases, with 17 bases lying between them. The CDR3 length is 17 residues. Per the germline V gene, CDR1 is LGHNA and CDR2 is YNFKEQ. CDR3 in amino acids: CASSQAGGSGANYGYTF. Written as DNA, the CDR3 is TGTGCCAGCAGCCAAGCAGGTGGGTCGGGCGCCAACTATGGCTACACCTTC.

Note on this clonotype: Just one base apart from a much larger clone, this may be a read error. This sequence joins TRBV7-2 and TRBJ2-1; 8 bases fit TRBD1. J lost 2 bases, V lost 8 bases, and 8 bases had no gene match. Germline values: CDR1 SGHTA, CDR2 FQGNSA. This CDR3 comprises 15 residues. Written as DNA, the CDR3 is TGTGCCAGCGGTCAGTGGACAGGGCCCTACAATGAGCAGTTCTTC. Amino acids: CASGQWTGPYNEQFF. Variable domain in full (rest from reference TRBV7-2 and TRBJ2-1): GAGVSQSPSNKVTEKGKDVELRCDPISGHTALYWYRQSLGQGLEFLIYFQGNSAPDKSGLPSDRFSAERTGGSVSTLTIQRTQQEDSAVYLCASGQWTGPYNEQFFGPGTRLTVL.

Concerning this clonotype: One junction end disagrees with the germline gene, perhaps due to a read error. CDR3 bases: TGCAGCGTTGAAGAGGGGGCGGACACAGAAGCTTTCTTT. Encoded protein: CSVEEGADTEAFF. The chain combines TRBV20-1 with TRBJ1-1; 7 bases map to TRBD1. This CDR3 is 13 amino acids long. Germline CDR1 DFQATT, CDR2 SNEGSKA (reference sequence).

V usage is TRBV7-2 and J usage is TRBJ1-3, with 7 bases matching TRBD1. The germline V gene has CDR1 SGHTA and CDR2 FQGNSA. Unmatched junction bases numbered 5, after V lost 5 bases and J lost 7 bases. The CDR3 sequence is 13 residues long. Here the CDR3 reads CASSHGTANTIYF. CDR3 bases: TGTGCCAGCAGCCACGGGACAGCGAACACCATATATTTT.

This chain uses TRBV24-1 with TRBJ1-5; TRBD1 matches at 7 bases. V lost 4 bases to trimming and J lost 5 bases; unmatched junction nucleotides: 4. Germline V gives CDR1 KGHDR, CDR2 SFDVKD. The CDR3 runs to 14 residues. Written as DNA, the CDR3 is TGTGCCACCAGTGAGACAGGGACCTATCAGCCCCAGCATTTT. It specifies CATSETGTYQPQHF.

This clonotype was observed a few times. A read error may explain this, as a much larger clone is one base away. The CDR3 bases are TGCAGTGCTAGTGATTTCAGACAAGAGACCCGGTACTTC. Its protein product is CSASDFRQETRYF. The chain has TRBV20-1 and TRBJ2-5; the D is unclear. This CDR3 spans 13 amino acids. Germline V CDR1 and CDR2: DFQATT, SNEGSKA (reference sequence).